This is a list of T cell receptor beta chains from one sample in a study of early T cells in non-severe SARS-CoV-2 infection. Using its own MiXCR run on the 5' RACE reads, TCRdb lists one record per CDR3 protein. The table shows around 59,000 distinct CDR3 sequences, with around 12% occurring only once. Sequences were obtained from whole blood. These receptors were collected from an adult who was a healthcare worker with PCR-confirmed SARS-CoV-2 infection or an uninfected control (not recorded which). The CDR3 runs from the conserved cysteine through the conserved F or W. The order of the fields is D gene, V gene, J gene, clone size, CDR3 protein, CDR3 DNA. A D gene is named only where the DNA matches it firmly. Part of the rows lack a size; the others show once, few, many or a class for expanded clones.

.	TRBV4-1	TRBJ2-3	.	CASSQGAVGTDTQYF	TGCGCCAGCAGCCAAGGGGCTGTAGGCACAGATACGCAGTATTTT
.	TRBV24-1	TRBJ2-7	few	CATSDSRQSPRPYEQYF	TGTGCCACCAGTGATTCCAGACAATCGCCGCGTCCCTACGAGCAGTACTTC
.	TRBV12-3/TRBV12-4	TRBJ2-7	many	CASSLLEGYEQYF	TGTGCCAGCAGTTTACTCGAGGGTTACGAGCAGTACTTC
TRBD1	TRBV6-1	TRBJ2-7	few	CASKGDRGYEQYF	TGTGCCAGCAAGGGGGACAGGGGTTACGAGCAGTACTTC
.	TRBV9	TRBJ1-2	few	CASSRGYGYTF	TGTGCCAGCAGCAGGGGGTATGGCTACACCTTC
TRBD2	TRBV6-2/TRBV6-3	TRBJ2-5	few	CASKAGVKETQYF	TGTGCCAGCAAGGCGGGAGTAAAAGAGACCCAGTACTTC
.	TRBV2	TRBJ1-5	.	CASSEFGGGNQPQHF	TGTGCCAGCAGTGAATTCGGAGGGGGCAATCAGCCCCAGCATTTT
TRBD1	TRBV29-1	TRBJ2-3	few	CSVGQGPDTQYF	TGCAGCGTTGGACAGGGTCCAGATACGCAGTATTTT
.	TRBV28	TRBJ2-4	.	CASSLGGVGYF	TGTGCCAGCAGTTTAGGCGGGGTAGGGTACTTC
.	TRBV29-1	TRBJ1-2	many	CSVGGGYNYGYTF	TGCAGCGTTGGGGGAGGATATAACTATGGCTACACCTTC
TRBD1	TRBV24-1	TRBJ2-5	many	CATSDSQTGGGETQYF	TGTGCCACCAGTGACTCTCAGACAGGGGGCGGTGAGACCCAGTACTTC
.	TRBV18	TRBJ2-3	many	CASSPNTDTQYF	TGTGCCAGCTCACCAAACACAGATACGCAGTATTTT
.	TRBV5-1	TRBJ2-3	few	CASRSGTDTQYF	TGCGCCAGCAGGTCAGGCACAGATACGCAGTATTTT
TRBD1	TRBV29-1	TRBJ2-3	many	CSWTGADTQYF	TGCAGCTGGACAGGGGCAGATACGCAGTATTTT
TRBD1	TRBV20-1	TRBJ1-5	.	CSASGQSNQPQHF	TGCAGTGCTTCGGGACAGAGCAATCAGCCCCAGCATTTT
.	TRBV30	TRBJ1-3	.	CAAGLLFSGNTIYF	TGTGCCGCGGGACTTCTTTTCTCTGGAAACACCATATATTTT
TRBD2	TRBV7-2	TRBJ2-3	.	CASSYIAGNTDTQYF	TGTGCCAGCAGCTACATAGCGGGGAACACAGATACGCAGTATTTT
TRBD2	TRBV5-5	TRBJ2-7	few	CASSGALAGAYEQYF	TGTGCCAGCAGCGGAGCCCTAGCGGGGGCCTACGAGCAGTACTTC
.	TRBV7-8	TRBJ2-3	many	CASSSPHRPTPTQYF	TGTGCCAGCAGCTCCCCTCACCGGCCCACACCTACGCAGTATTTT
TRBD1	TRBV19	TRBJ2-1	few	CASSFTGDEQFF	TGTGCCAGTAGCTTCACAGGGGATGAGCAGTTCTTC
.	TRBV27	TRBJ2-3	few	CASSPIDWYSNTQYF	TGTGCCAGCAGTCCCATAGACTGGTACTCGAATACGCAGTATTTT
.	TRBV18	TRBJ2-1	many	CASSEYMGNEQFF	TGTGCCAGCTCGGAGTATATGGGAAATGAGCAGTTCTTC
.	TRBV7-3	TRBJ2-2	.	CASSLISGELFF	TGTGCCAGCAGCTTAATAAGCGGGGAGCTGTTTTTT
.	TRBV5-5	TRBJ2-5	.	CASSRPEETQYF	TGTGCCAGCAGCCGCCCCGAAGAGACCCAGTACTTC
.	TRBV6-4	TRBJ2-1	many	CASSDSTGMGNEQFF	TGTGCCAGCAGTGACTCGACTGGGATGGGCAATGAGCAGTTCTTC
.	TRBV2	TRBJ1-1	.	CASSEDRALGTEAFF	TGTGCCAGCAGTGAAGATCGGGCCCTGGGCACTGAAGCTTTCTTT
TRBD2	TRBV11-2	TRBJ2-3	.	CASSFGSGRSTDTQYF	TGTGCCAGCAGCTTTGGGAGCGGGAGGTCCACAGATACGCAGTATTTT
.	TRBV10-3	TRBJ2-1	.	CAITSELTAGQFF	TGTGCCATCACTTCGGAACTCACGGCAGGGCAGTTCTTC
.	TRBV5-1	TRBJ1-2	.	CASSLGVYGYTF	TGCGCCAGCAGCCTGGGTGTCTATGGCTACACCTTC